Described below is a single T cell receptor (beta chain) sequence and its context. Its antigen is still unknown. Using a J-beta primer mix together with a sample-barcoded 5' primer, a second PCR was run for roughly 6 to 11 cycles. TCRdb redid the calling of the 5' RACE reads with MiXCR, one entry per CDR3 protein. The sample has approximately 600,000 distinct CDR3 sequences, under 65% seen once. Extraction yielded at least 6 micrograms of total RNA per sample. The record originates from a study of blood T cells in healthy people across ages. This CDR3 is built from 15 residues. Trimming cost V 4 bases and J 4 bases, with 16 bases left between them. The germline CDR1 and CDR2 sequences are SGHDN and FVKESK. Study results and caveats: TCR beta diversity was tightly associated with the proportion of naive T cells.

This chain links TRBV14 with TRBJ1-2, with D possibly being TRBD1 (5 bases). This TCR came from a man between 60 and 75 years old in good health. The sample consisted of blood. The CDR3 DNA reads TGTGCCAGCAGCCCAGATTTGGGACTGAGCTATGGCTACACCTTC. This translates into CASSPDLGLSYGYTF.